The 27 T cell receptor beta chains below all came from one sample that was sequenced in a study of identifying expanded T cells in peripheral blood. Sequencing used immunoSEQ multiplex PCR; TCRdb keeps in-frame clones, though not all of them. The repertoire holds about 52,000 clones, with approximately 86% as singletons. The specimen sequenced was blood. The receptors stem from a person aged 18 to 75 in good health.

This sequence joins TRBV5-1 and TRBJ1-2; TRBD1 matches at 12 bases. The CDR3 runs 16 residues. Germline V gives CDR1 SGHRS, CDR2 YFSETQ. The ends lost 4 bases at V and 4 bases at J; junction bases unmatched: 8. The DNA of the CDR3 is TGCGCCAGCAGCGGGCCCGGGACAGGGGGCGGCTATGGCTACACCTTC. It codes for CASSGPGTGGGYGYTF. The whole variable domain, filled in from reference TRBV5-1 and TRBJ1-2, reads KAGVTQTPRYLIKTRGQQVTLSCSPISGHRSVSWYQQTPGQGLQFLFEYFSETQRNKGNFPGRFSGRQFSNSRSEMNVSTLELGDSALYLCASSGPGTGGGYGYTFGSGTRLTVV.

The chain links TRBV25-1 to TRBJ2-3, with a weak D call TRBD2 (6 bases). Trimming left V 1 base short and J 7 bases short, with 21 bases between. Germline assignment: CDR1 MGHDK and CDR2 SYGVNS. CDR3 size: 17 residues. The CDR3 spells CASSEFLANGRVHTQYF. CDR3 DNA sequence: TGTGCCAGCAGTGAATTTTTGGCGAACGGGAGAGTACATACGCAGTATTTT. The full variable domain, with the rest looked up from reference TRBV25-1 and TRBJ2-3, is EADIYQTPRYLVIGTGKKITLECSQTMGHDKMYWYQQDPGMELHLIHYSYGVNSTEKGDLSSESTVSRIRTEHFPLTLESARPSHTSQYLCASSEFLANGRVHTQYFGPGTRLTVL.

This clone occurred once. V and J are TRBV7-2 and TRBJ2-7; TRBD2 matches 10 bases. Trimming removed 2 bases from V and 0 bases from J; junction bases left unmatched: 4. The CDR3 is made up of 16 amino acids. Germline V gene data show CDR1 as SGHTA and CDR2 as FQGNSA. The CDR3 DNA reads TGTGCCAGCAGCTTATATGGACTAGCGGACTCCTACGAGCAGTACTTC. Residues: CASSLYGLADSYEQYF.

This clone appeared a few times. This chain links TRBV5-4 with TRBJ1-4, with TRBD1 matching 8 bases. CDR3 size: 14 residues. Germline V gives CDR1 SGHNT, CDR2 YYREEE (reference sequence). With 0 bases clipped from V and 7 bases from J, the junction kept 2 bases outside the gene matches. The CDR3 loop reads CASSLDRGSEKLFF. CDR3 DNA sequence: TGTGCCAGCAGCTTGGACAGGGGGAGTGAAAAACTGTTTTTT.

This rearrangement joins TRBV21-1 to TRBJ2-2. TRBV21-1 is described as a pseudogene. The CDR3 consists of 10 residues. The chain's CDR3 is CASTTGELFF. CDR3 DNA sequence: TGTGCCAGTACCACCGGGGAGCTGTTTTTT.

This clone was observed a few times. This chain connects TRBV4-2 to TRBJ2-1; TRBD2 matches 11 bases. The J segment lost 7 bases and the V segment lost 3 bases, leaving 5 bases of the junction unmatched. Looked up from germline, CDR1 is LGHNA and CDR2 is YNFKEQ. This CDR3 is built from 15 residues. Here the CDR3 DNA reads TGTGCCAGCAGCCAGAGGACTAGCGGGTTGAATGAGCAGTTCTTC. Its protein product is CASSQRTSGLNEQFF.

This clone was observed once. The chain is built from TRBV11-3 and TRBJ1-1; the D gene is possibly TRBD1 (6 bases). The CDR3 totals 16 residues. CDR1 and CDR2 from the germline V gene are SGHNT and YENEEA. Trimming removed 3 bases from V and 4 bases from J, with 18 bases in between. This chain's CDR3 is CASSLCVGAGCTEAFF. The CDR3 bases are TGTGCCAGCAGCTTGTGTGTGGGGGCTGGTTGCACTGAAGCTTTCTTT.

This chain uses TRBV9 with TRBJ1-4; unclear D gene. This CDR3 has 15 amino acids. The V gene lost 4 bases and the J gene lost 3 bases, with 13 bases spanning the gap. From germline, CDR1 is SGDLS and CDR2 YYNGEE. CDR3 DNA: TGTGCCAGCAGCCATCGTTTGGAGCCTAATGAAAAACTGTTTTTT. It codes for CASSHRLEPNEKLFF.

This clone came up a few times. This chain uses TRBV14 with TRBJ2-1, with TRBD2 identical over 15 bases. The CDR3 has 16 amino acids. V was clipped by 4 bases and J by 2 bases; unmatched bases: 0. The germline CDR1 and CDR2 sequences are SGHDN and FVKESK. The CDR3 sequence: CASSRTSGGAYNEQFF. The CDR3 DNA is TGTGCCAGCAGCCGGACTAGCGGGGGGGCCTACAATGAGCAGTTCTTC.

This clone appeared once. The CDR3 sequence is CASSPQGTGAYEQYF. The CDR3 DNA sequence: TGTGCCAGCAGTCCCCAAGGGACGGGAGCTTACGAGCAGTACTTC. The genes are TRBV6-5 and TRBJ2-7; D possibly corresponds to TRBD2 (6 bases). Trimming removed 5 bases at V and 4 bases at J, with 18 bases between. The CDR3 spans 15 residues. Germline CDR1 is MNHEY and CDR2 is SVGAGI.

J is TRBJ1-1 and V is TRBV5-4; maybe TRBD1 (6 bases). The CDR3 consists of 17 residues. Germline V gene lookup returns CDR1 SGHNT and CDR2 YYREEE (reference sequence). The germline V and J ends were trimmed by 0 bases and 7 bases, with 22 bases remaining between them. CDR3: CASSLGGRGAGRFEAFF. The CDR3 DNA reads TGTGCCAGCAGCTTGGGGGGCCGGGGGGCAGGAAGGTTTGAAGCTTTCTTT.

This clone has only a few counts. The rearrangement uses TRBV19 and TRBJ1-5; 12 nucleotides agree with TRBD1. The CDR3 totals 16 residues. The ends lost 4 bases at V and 7 bases at J; junction bases unmatched: 8. The germline gives CDR1 LNHDA, CDR2 SQIVND (reference sequence). CDR3 protein: CASSTRDRGPGQPQHF. CDR3 nucleotides: TGTGCCAGTAGTACCCGGGACAGGGGGCCGGGACAGCCCCAGCATTTT.

The genes are TRBV7-2 and TRBJ2-1, with 11 bases lining up with TRBD2. CDR1 is SGHTA and CDR2 is FQGNSA in the germline V gene. V was pared by 3 bases and J by 0 bases, with 7 bases of the junction left unmatched. This CDR3 is built from 18 residues. In DNA form, the CDR3 reads TGTGCCAGCAGCTTTAAGGGACTAGCGGCCAGCTCCTACAATGAGCAGTTCTTC. Protein: CASSFKGLAASSYNEQFF.

The chain has TRBV28 and TRBJ2-7; TRBD2 agrees at 10 bases. After removal of 7 bases from V and 7 bases from J, the junction contained 16 bases not matched to a gene. Per the germline V gene, CDR1 is MDHEN and CDR2 is SYDVKM. The CDR3 runs 16 residues. As DNA, the CDR3 is TGTGCCAGCAATTTTGATCGGACTAGCGGCTTTCGGGAGCAGTACTTC. It translates to CASNFDRTSGFREQYF.

The sample holds a few counts of this clone. The CDR3 DNA is TGTGCCAGCAGCGACATGGTGGAGGGCACAGATACGCAGTATTTT. Encoded protein: CASSDMVEGTDTQYF. V is TRBV6-1 and J is TRBJ2-3; possibly TRBD2 for D (5 bases). The CDR3 length is 15 residues. The germline CDR1 and CDR2 sequences are MNHNS and SASEGT. Trimming shortened V by 6 bases and J by 1 base, and 14 bases separated the two germline ends.

V gene TRBV7-8 combines with J gene TRBJ2-3; 7 nucleotides align to TRBD2. The CDR3 has 16 residues. Germline values: CDR1 SGHVS, CDR2 FQNEAQ. Trimming cost V 5 bases and J 3 bases; bases outside gene matches: 11. The CDR3 region is CASSNYAGVSTDTQYF. In DNA form, the CDR3 reads TGTGCCAGCAGCAACTATGCGGGGGTATCTACAGATACGCAGTATTTT.

The chain joins TRBV7-3 to TRBJ2-5; tentatively, D is TRBD1 or TRBD2 (5 bases each). This CDR3 has 15 amino acids. From germline, CDR1 is SGHTA and CDR2 FQGTGA. V lost 1 base, J lost 4 bases, and 13 bases lay in between. The CDR3 region is CASSLRGPTGETQYF. The CDR3 DNA sequence: TGTGCCAGCAGCTTAAGGGGACCCACGGGAGAGACCCAGTACTTC.

This chain connects TRBV11-2 to TRBJ1-5; no clear D. Per germline, CDR1 SGHAT and CDR2 FQNNGV. This CDR3 is 12 amino acids long. Trimming stripped 2 bases from V and 5 bases from J, with 4 bases between. The CDR3 loop reads CASSLRDQPQHF. In DNA form, the CDR3 reads TGTGCCAGCAGCTTAAGAGATCAGCCCCAGCATTTT. The full variable domain, with the rest looked up from reference TRBV11-2 and TRBJ1-5, is EAGVAQSPRYKIIEKRQSVAFWCNPISGHATLYWYQQILGQGPKLLIQFQNNGVVDDSQLPKDRFSAERLKGVDSTLKIQPAKLEDSAVYLCASSLRDQPQHFGDGTRLSIL.

The chain uses TRBV2 and TRBJ1-1; D is unclear. V was cut by 7 bases and J by 1 base, with 7 bases left in between. CDR1 is SNHLY and CDR2 is FYNNEI in the germline V gene. This CDR3 is 12 amino acids long. The DNA for the CDR3 is TGTGCCAGCAACGTAAGGAACACTGAAGCTTTCTTT. Translating gives CASNVRNTEAFF.

The V call is TRBV7-9, the J call TRBJ2-3; D gene unclear. Germline V CDR1 and CDR2: SEHNR, FQNEAQ (reference sequence). Trimming left V 5 bases short and J 5 bases short, with 14 bases between. This CDR3 spans 14 amino acids. The CDR3: CASSPIWVRDTQYF. The DNA for the CDR3 is TGTGCCAGCAGCCCTATTTGGGTGCGAGATACGCAGTATTTT.

The CDR3 loop is CASSEPFETGERQPQHF. The CDR3 nucleotides read TGCGCCAGCAGTGAGCCCTTTGAGACAGGGGAAAGGCAGCCCCAGCATTTT. The chain links TRBV10-1 to TRBJ1-5; TRBD1 matches 8 bases. With 2 bases clipped from V and 7 bases from J, the junction kept 13 bases outside the gene matches. Germline V gives CDR1 WNHNN, CDR2 SYGVQD (reference sequence). The CDR3 is 17 residues long.

This CDR3 is CASRLAGGIIGNEQFF. The DNA of the CDR3 is TGTGCCAGTAGGCTAGCGGGGGGGATTATAGGCAATGAGCAGTTCTTC. This rearrangement joins TRBV19 to TRBJ2-1; TRBD2 aligns across 12 bases. Per germline, CDR1 LNHDA and CDR2 SQIVND (reference sequence). The CDR3 runs to 16 residues. V lost 6 bases, J lost 6 bases, and 9 bases stayed unmatched.

This chain links TRBV6-5 with TRBJ2-7; TRBD1 is a possible D gene (6 bases). Germline CDR1 MNHEY, CDR2 SVGAGI. The CDR3 has 15 amino acids. V lost 7 bases and J lost 2, with 18 bases in between. CDR3 residues: CASTRGLTGTYEQYF. The DNA for the CDR3 is TGTGCCAGCACCCGGGGCCTGACAGGAACCTACGAGCAGTACTTC.

The V call is TRBV2, the J call TRBJ2-5, with 9 positions matching TRBD2. The germline V gene encodes CDR1 SNHLY and CDR2 FYNNEI. The CDR3 is 16 amino acids. The junction had 9 bases not matched to a gene; V was cut back by 3 bases and J by 4 bases. This CDR3 is CASSDLTLAGRETQYF. CDR3 in DNA: TGTGCCAGCAGTGATTTAACACTAGCGGGTAGAGAGACCCAGTACTTC. The full variable domain, with the rest looked up from reference TRBV2 and TRBJ2-5, is EPEVTQTPSHQVTQMGQEVILRCVPISNHLYFYWYRQILGQKVEFLVSFYNNEISEKSEIFDDQFSVERPDGSNFTLKIRSTKLEDSAMYFCASSDLTLAGRETQYFGPGTRLLVL.

V usage is TRBV9 and J usage is TRBJ1-4, with D tentatively TRBD1 (5 bases). Germline V gene lookup returns CDR1 SGDLS and CDR2 YYNGEE. This CDR3 spans 15 amino acids. V lost 3 bases and J lost 4, with 13 bases in between. The CDR3 reads CASSAGTLGNEKLFF. CDR3 nucleotides: TGTGCCAGCAGCGCAGGGACGTTGGGTAATGAAAAACTGTTTTTT.

J is TRBJ2-7 and V is TRBV11-2, with 7 bases identical to TRBD1. The J call is doubtful: the DNA matches TRBJ2-5 better. This CDR3 spans 15 amino acids. Looked up from germline, CDR1 is SGHAT and CDR2 is FQNNGV. CDR3 coding DNA: TGTGCCAGCAGCGAAACACAGGGGAACAGCCAGACCCAGTACTTC. It specifies CASSETQGNSQTQYF.

The chain uses TRBV5-8 and TRBJ2-3; D is unclear. The CDR3 extends over 14 amino acids. CDR1 is SGHTS and CDR2 is YDEGEE in the germline V gene. V was clipped by 4 bases and J by 0 bases, with 9 bases between them. CDR3 sequence reads: CASSPWMSTDTQYF. The CDR3 region has the DNA TGTGCCAGCAGCCCCTGGATGAGCACAGATACGCAGTATTTT.